This is a list of T cell receptor beta chains from one sample in a study of blood T cell repertoires in COVID-19. The assay was immunoSEQ multiplex PCR, and TCRdb's table has in-frame clones only and misses some. The data show about 180,000 clones, approximately 90% seen once. Sequencing used peripheral blood. These receptor sequences come from a woman in her fifties or sixties with acute or convalescent COVID-19. The CDR3 runs from the conserved cysteine through the conserved F or W. A D gene is named only where the DNA matches it firmly. The listing skips clone size in some rows; elsewhere it reads once, few, many or a size class.

D gene: NA
J gene: TRBJ2-3
clone size: NA
V gene: TRBV29-1
CDR3 DNA: TGCAGCGTTGAAAGACAGGTCACAGATACGCAGTATTTT
CDR3 protein: CSVERQVTDTQYF

D gene: NA
J gene: TRBJ1-3
clone size: NA
V gene: TRBV6-5
CDR3 DNA: TGTGCCAGCAGTTCCACAGCTGGAAACACCATATATTTT
CDR3 protein: CASSSTAGNTIYF

D gene: NA
J gene: TRBJ1-3
clone size: NA
V gene: TRBV7-2
CDR3 DNA: TGTGCCAGCAGCTACAATAGCTGGGACACCATATATTTT
CDR3 protein: CASSYNSWDTIYF

D gene: NA
J gene: TRBJ1-1
clone size: NA
V gene: TRBV5-1
CDR3 DNA: TGCGCCAGCAGCTTGATGAGGCAGAACACTGAAGCTTTCTTT
CDR3 protein: CASSLMRQNTEAFF

D gene: NA
J gene: TRBJ1-5
clone size: NA
V gene: TRBV6-5
CDR3 DNA: TGTGCCAGCAGTTTCGGTCCAAACAATCAGCCCCAGCATTTT
CDR3 protein: CASSFGPNNQPQHF

D gene: TRBD2
J gene: TRBJ2-7
clone size: NA
V gene: TRBV6-5
CDR3 DNA: TGTGCCAGCAGTCTAGCGGGGGCCCGATACGAGCAGTACTTC
CDR3 protein: CASSLAGARYEQYF

D gene: NA
J gene: TRBJ2-3
clone size: NA
V gene: TRBV6-5
CDR3 DNA: TGTGCCAGCAGTTACTCCGGGGCAGATACGCAGTATTTT
CDR3 protein: CASSYSGADTQYF

D gene: NA
J gene: TRBJ1-2
clone size: few
V gene: TRBV7-2
CDR3 DNA: TGTGCCAGCAGCTTAGATGTGGGTCGACAGAACTATGGCTACACCTTC
CDR3 protein: CASSLDVGRQNYGYTF

D gene: TRBD1
J gene: TRBJ1-1
clone size: NA
V gene: TRBV5-1
CDR3 DNA: TGCGCCAGCTCCCAGTTGACAGGGCCCACTGAAGCTTTCTTT
CDR3 protein: CASSQLTGPTEAFF

D gene: TRBD1
J gene: TRBJ1-2
clone size: NA
V gene: TRBV5-6
CDR3 DNA: TGTGCCAGCAGCTACCGGGACAGGGGCTACACCTTC
CDR3 protein: CASSYRDRGYTF

D gene: NA
J gene: TRBJ1-3
clone size: NA
V gene: TRBV11-2
CDR3 DNA: TGTGCCAGCAGCCCTAACGGGGGGGTATCCTCTGGAAACACCATATATTTT
CDR3 protein: CASSPNGGVSSGNTIYF